These T cell receptor beta chains were read from a single sample in a study of blood T cell repertoires in COVID-19. Assay used: immunoSEQ multiplex PCR; TCRdb lists only in-frame clones, some missing. In the table there are 450,000 or so clones, 89% of which are singletons. Material for sequencing was peripheral blood. The receptors come from a man between 18 and 29 years old with COVID-19, enrolled during active disease. The CDR3 runs from the conserved cysteine through the conserved F or W. D genes are given only for firm matches. Part of the rows lack a size; the others show once, few, many or a class for expanded clones.

>TRBD2|TRBJ2-1|.|TRBV3-1/TRBV3-2
CASSQDLAERENHNEQFF
TGTGCCAGCAGCCAAGATTTGGCTGAGCGGGAAAATCACAATGAGCAGTTCTTC
>.|TRBJ2-3|.|TRBV21-1
CASTKGGVADTQYF
TGTGCCAGCACCAAAGGGGGCGTCGCAGATACGCAGTATTTT
>TRBD2|TRBJ2-4|.|TRBV7-9
CASSFGVDSGKMPYF
TGTGCCAGCAGCTTCGGGGTCGATAGCGGGAAGATGCCGTACTTC
>TRBD1|TRBJ1-6|.|TRBV15
CATSGRGTVNSPLHF
TGTGCCACCAGCGGAAGGGGGACAGTTAATTCACCCCTCCACTTT
>.|TRBJ1-2|once|TRBV6-5
CASRVRVGDGYTF
TGTGCCAGCAGAGTCAGGGTTGGGGATGGCTACACCTTC
>.|TRBJ2-2|once|TRBV25-1
CASSESRWNSRRFGELFF
TGTGCCAGCAGTGAATCCAGGTGGAACAGCCGCCGATTCGGGGAGCTGTTTTTT
>.|TRBJ2-7|.|TRBV5-1
CASRRRSSYEQYF
TGCGCCAGCCGGAGGCGGAGCTCCTACGAGCAGTACTTC
>TRBD2|TRBJ2-1|.|TRBV6-5
CASSRRGGSYNEQFF
TGTGCCAGCAGTCGCCGGGGGGGCTCCTACAATGAGCAGTTCTTC
>.|TRBJ1-1|once|TRBV14
CASSHSSAEAFF
TGTGCCAGCAGTCACTCGAGCGCTGAAGCTTTCTTT
>TRBD1|TRBJ1-6|.|TRBV9
CASSATGINSPLHF
TGTGCCAGCAGCGCGACAGGGATCAATTCACCCCTCCACTTT
>TRBD2|TRBJ2-7|.|TRBV5-4
CASSGGLVADEQYF
TGTGCCAGCAGCGGTGGACTAGTAGCCGACGAGCAGTACTTC
>TRBD2|TRBJ2-1|few|TRBV5-1
CASSRDSGRAKNEQFF
TGCGCCAGCAGCAGGGACAGCGGGAGGGCCAAGAATGAGCAGTTCTTC
>.|TRBJ1-6|.|TRBV14
CASSSRSGLFNSPLHF
TGTGCCAGCAGCTCACGGAGTGGACTTTTTAATTCACCCCTCCACTTT
>TRBD1|TRBJ2-7|.|TRBV11-2
CASSNRQGFHEQYF
TGTGCCAGCAGCAACCGACAGGGGTTCCACGAGCAGTACTTC
>TRBD1|TRBJ2-2|.|TRBV2
CASKVQGATGELFF
TGTGCCAGCAAGGTGCAGGGGGCGACCGGGGAGCTGTTTTTT
>.|TRBJ2-7|.|TRBV24-1
CATSDPSAGKDYEQYF
TGTGCCACCAGTGATCCGTCCGCGGGGAAGGACTACGAGCAGTACTTC
>.|TRBJ2-1|few|TRBV7-6
CASSLEPRTYNEQFF
TGTGCCAGCAGCTTAGAACCGAGAACCTACAATGAGCAGTTCTTC
>TRBD2|TRBJ2-1|.|TRBV25-1
CASSGTGTRLNHEQFF
TGTGCCAGCAGTGGGACCGGGACTAGGCTAAATCATGAGCAGTTCTTC
>.|TRBJ2-1|.|TRBV12-3/TRBV12-4
CASSFRVNNEQFF
TGTGCCAGCAGTTTTAGAGTGAACAATGAGCAGTTCTTC
>TRBD2|TRBJ2-7|.|TRBV3-1/TRBV3-2
CASSPWTSGRSAYEQYF
TGTGCCAGCAGCCCCTGGACTAGCGGGAGGTCCGCCTACGAGCAGTACTTC
>TRBD1|TRBJ1-1|.|TRBV19
CASIRDRVGTEAFF
TGTGCCAGTATTAGGGACAGGGTTGGCACTGAAGCTTTCTTT
>.|TRBJ2-3|once|TRBV5-1
CASSLEGEDTQYF
TGCGCCAGCAGCTTGGAGGGAGAAGATACGCAGTATTTT
>TRBD1|TRBJ2-7|.|TRBV5-5
CASGNRGQGTYYEQYF
TGTGCCAGCGGGAACCGAGGACAGGGGACTTACTACGAGCAGTACTTC
>.|TRBJ2-3|.|TRBV19
CASSIAPGAAGDTQYF
TGTGCCAGTAGTATTGCGCCGGGTGCAGCAGGGGATACGCAGTATTTT
>TRBD2|TRBJ2-3|.|TRBV11-3
CASSPGTSGRWTDTQYF
TGTGCCAGCAGCCCCGGGACTAGCGGGAGGTGGACAGATACGCAGTATTTT
>.|TRBJ1-5|.|TRBV2
CASSEAGAPPNQPQHF
TGTGCCAGCAGTGAAGCAGGGGCCCCTCCGAATCAGCCCCAGCATTTT
>.|TRBJ2-7|.|TRBV7-6
CASSLGGEGAYEQYF
TGTGCCAGCAGCTTAGGAGGGGAGGGGGCCTACGAGCAGTACTTC
>TRBD2|TRBJ2-1|.|TRBV7-9
CASSLNSGGDNEQFF
TGTGCCAGCAGCTTAAACAGCGGGGGGGACAATGAGCAGTTCTTC